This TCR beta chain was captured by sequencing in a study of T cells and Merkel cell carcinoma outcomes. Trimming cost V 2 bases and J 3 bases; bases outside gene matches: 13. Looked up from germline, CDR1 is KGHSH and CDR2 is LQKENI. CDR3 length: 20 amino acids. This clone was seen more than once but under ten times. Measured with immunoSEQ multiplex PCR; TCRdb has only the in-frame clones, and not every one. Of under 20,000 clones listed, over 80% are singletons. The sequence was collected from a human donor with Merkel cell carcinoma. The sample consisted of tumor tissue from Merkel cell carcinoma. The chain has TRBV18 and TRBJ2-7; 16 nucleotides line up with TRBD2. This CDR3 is CASSPEPAGTSGRGFYEQYF. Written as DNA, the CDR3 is TGTGCCAGCTCACCAGAGCCGGCCGGGACTAGCGGGAGGGGATTCTACGAGCAGTACTTC.